The present T cell receptor (beta chain) was sequenced within a study of CD8 T cells in ankylosing spondylitis listed by TCRdb under 2017. For the wider study: T cell receptor beta repertoires were profiled in healthy donors and ankylosing spondylitis patients so that disease-linked TCR variants could be found. Peripheral blood was sampled, and synovial fluid was also collected from ankylosing spondylitis patients. The full study cohort comprised approximately 23 ankylosing spondylitis patients and roughly 100 healthy donors.

Broad study findings and their caveats: Blood from ankylosing spondylitis patients appeared to be characterized by a TCR beta motif made up of under ten highly homologous amino acid variants. Some motif variants had previously been reported in the synovial fluid and blood of reactive arthritis patients, which suggests shared mechanisms of disease initiation. The disease-linked clones had a CD8+ phenotype and were found at relatively low frequencies in peripheral blood. The disease-linked clones were reported as significantly enriched in matched synovial fluid samples from ankylosing spondylitis patients.

As regards this clonotype: There is no known antigen for this receptor. Base qualities are not provided; no much larger clone lies one nucleotide away.

Sequences SGHTA (CDR1) and FQGTGA (CDR2) are obtained from the germline V gene. Reading from cysteine to phenylalanine, the CDR3 counts 14 amino acids. The read is trimmed to its CDR3 DNA, 42 bases read in frame from base 1. Here V drops 0 bases and J drops 4 bases, and the junction holds 2 bases not matched to any gene. Sequenced using an Illumina HiSeq 2500. Quantitative 5'-RACE with molecular barcodes was the method used to prepare the TCR beta libraries. The study's own analysis went as follows. Disease-linked TCR variants were identified with a new computational method built on a probabilistic model of VDJ rearrangement. TCRdb handled the public reads itself, with Q25 trimming in fastp and clone calling in MiXCR, and kept productive beta chains. All rows with the same CDR3 protein become a single entry with the most common DNA and genes. The authors' filters were not applied to this entry. The sample table holds about 510,000 distinct CDR3 sequences, of which 5.3% were seen once. The ten largest clones capture around 3.5% of the sample.

Sequencing used blood, either unsorted or a sorted T cell fraction (not recorded which). This clonotype was sampled from a male donor with ankylosing spondylitis. The chain joins TRBV7-3 to TRBJ2-7, with TRBD1 matching 8 junction bases. CDR3 protein: CASSLTDRGYEQYF. The sequenced DNA is TGTGCCAGCAGCTTAACTGACAGGGGATACGAGCAGTACTTC.